These 18 T cell receptor beta chains were sequenced from one sample in a study of response to subunit inactivated influenza vaccine (dated by TCRdb to the late 2010s). The sample's time point label, decoded: more than 35 days after influenza vaccine administration. Library generation was performed with RT-PCR. The reads were generated on an Illumina HiSeq 2500. In-frame beta chains were kept once TCRdb had trimmed the public reads at Q25 with fastp and called clones with MiXCR. All rows with the same CDR3 protein become a single entry with the most common DNA and genes. The sample records more than 400,000 distinct CDR3 sequences, approximately 10% of which are singletons. Jointly, the top ten make up over 9.5% of the sample. The specimen comprised PBMCs from blood, sampled 35 to 45 days after vaccination. Receptor source: a man aged 50 to 59 who received an inactivated influenza vaccine. Donor details come from another sample of the same person, matched by shared clones.

This clonotype was seen repeatedly, ten times or more. CDR3 protein: CASSLSKEGSHYGYTF. The CDR3 DNA reads TGTGCCAGCAGTTTGTCGAAGGAAGGAAGCCACTATGGCTACACCTTC. This chain links TRBV12-3 or TRBV12-4 with TRBJ1-2, with D hard to call. Trimming left V 3 bases short and J 3 bases short, with 17 bases between. The CDR3 spans 16 residues.

Notes on this clonotype: A much larger clone differs by one base, so this may be a read error. The V gene is TRBV6-2 or TRBV6-3, the J gene TRBJ2-1; 7 bases line up with TRBD1. Germline V gene sequence: CDR1 MNHEY, CDR2 SVGEGT. V lost 7 bases, J lost 1 base, and 10 bases stayed unmatched. The CDR3 has 16 residues. The CDR3 sequence: CASNLTPGQSYNEQFF. The DNA of the CDR3 is TGTGCCAGCAACCTAACTCCGGGACAGTCCTACAATGAGCAGTTCTTC.

This clonotype was seen only a few times. The CDR3 protein is CASSPPLPGTSPTEQYF. CDR3 DNA sequence: TGTGCCAGCTCACCTCCATTACCCGGGACTAGCCCAACAGAGCAGTACTTC. The gene calls are TRBV18 and TRBJ2-7, with TRBD2 identical over 9 bases. J lost 7 bases, V lost 3 bases, and 16 bases had no gene match. Per germline, CDR1 KGHSH and CDR2 LQKENI. The CDR3 loop spans 17 amino acids.

A few counts support this clonotype. The CDR3 spells CASSLGQGGFNEQFF. DNA of the CDR3: TGTGCCAGCAGCTTAGGGCAGGGAGGTTTCAATGAGCAGTTCTTC. The chain is built from TRBV7-8 and TRBJ2-1, with D maybe TRBD2 (6 bases). Deletions cut 1 base from V and 6 bases from J, with 13 bases between. CDR1 is SGHVS, CDR2 FQNEAQ, per germline. There are 15 residues in the CDR3.

Worth noting for this clonotype: The conserved phenylalanine or tryptophan normally closing the CDR3 is absent here, so this likely arose from a read error. The V and J genes are TRBV7-2 and TRBJ2-5; D not resolved. Germline V lookup: CDR1 SGHTA, CDR2 FQGNSA. V lost 1 base and J 4 bases, leaving 10 bases between the germline ends. The length of the CDR3 is 14 residues. In DNA, the CDR3 is TGTGCCAGCAGCTTAGAGGTCAGGACAGAGACCCAGTACCTC. Amino acids: CASSLEVRTETQYL.

On this clonotype itself: A junction boundary mismatches the germline segment, possibly from a read error. The rearrangement links TRBV20-1 to TRBJ2-5; TRBD2 aligns across 10 bases. This CDR3 spans 16 amino acids. From germline, CDR1 is DFQATT and CDR2 SNEGSKA (reference sequence). CDR3 sequence reads: CCARDSKRGGQETQYF. The CDR3 bases are TGCTGTGCTAGAGATTCAAAGCGGGGGGGACAAGAGACCCAGTACTTC.

This clonotype was seen a few times. The chain uses TRBV5-1 and TRBJ1-1, with TRBD1 matching over 7 bases. Germline V gene lookup returns CDR1 SGHRS and CDR2 YFSETQ. V trimming: 1 base; J trimming: 4 bases; junction bases outside the gene matches: 4. This CDR3 region has 14 residues. CDR3 sequence: CASSLQGELTEAFF. CDR3 in DNA: TGCGCCAGCAGCTTGCAGGGGGAGCTCACTGAAGCTTTCTTT.

This clonotype was found many times. V usage is TRBV28 and J usage is TRBJ2-1; D is unclear. Between the trimmed V and J ends, which lost 5 bases and 0 bases, there was a span of 14 bases. Germline V gene lookup returns CDR1 MDHEN and CDR2 SYDVKM. This CDR3 spans 16 amino acids. The CDR3 sequence: CASSADFQSSYNEQFF. The CDR3 nucleotides read TGTGCCAGCAGTGCCGACTTCCAGAGCTCCTACAATGAGCAGTTCTTC.

The chain carries TRBV25-1 and TRBJ2-7, with D uncertain. From germline, CDR1 is MGHDK and CDR2 SYGVNS. CDR3 length: 11 amino acids. Trimming removed 3 bases from V and 9 bases from J, with 9 bases in between. CDR3 region: CASSDGLGQYF. The CDR3 bases are TGTGCCAGCAGTGATGGCCTTGGGCAGTACTTC.

This clonotype showed up just a few times. The J gene is TRBJ2-7, the V gene TRBV6-5, with 8 nucleotides matching TRBD1. The V gene's germline CDR1 is MNHEY and CDR2 SVGAGI. The V gene end was trimmed by 2 bases and the J gene end by 2 bases; junction bases not matched to a gene: 8. The CDR3 length is 16 residues. This CDR3 is CASSYLTGGSPYEQYF. In nucleotides, the CDR3 is TGTGCCAGCAGTTACCTCACAGGGGGGTCACCCTACGAGCAGTACTTC.

Only a few counts were recorded for this clonotype. The CDR3 bases are TGTGCCAGCAGCGTAGCGGGGGGGGCTGCGGTCGGCTACACCTTC. It encodes CASSVAGGAAVGYTF. The chain is built from TRBV9 and TRBJ1-2, with D maybe TRBD1 (6 bases). Trimming pared 0 bases from V and 8 bases from J, leaving 17 bases between. The CDR3 extends over 15 amino acids. The germline gives CDR1 SGDLS, CDR2 YYNGEE. Full variable domain (outside the CDR3, taken from reference TRBV9 and TRBJ1-2): DSGVTQTPKHLITATGQRVTLRCSPRSGDLSVYWYQQSLDQGLQFLIQYYNGEERAKGNILERFSAQQFPDLHSELNLSSLELGDSALYFCASSVAGGAAVGYTFGSGTRLTVV.

The rearrangement uses TRBV12-3 or TRBV12-4 and TRBJ2-1; TRBD2 agrees at 7 bases. V lost 1 base and J lost 8; bases outside the gene matches: 11. CDR3 length: 16 amino acids. The CDR3 here is CASSLGGRHWGDEQFF. CDR3 nucleotides: TGTGCCAGCAGTTTAGGCGGGAGACATTGGGGGGATGAGCAGTTCTTC.

The V gene is TRBV7-9, the J gene TRBJ2-1; weak D call: TRBD2 (5 bases). This CDR3 has 15 amino acids. V was clipped by 5 bases and J by 5 bases, with 16 bases between them. The V gene's germline CDR1 is SEHNR and CDR2 FQNEAQ (reference sequence). For the CDR3, the DNA is TGTGCCAGCAGCCCCGGGATAGCGCGAAACAATGAGCAGTTCTTC. Amino acid sequence: CASSPGIARNNEQFF. Complete variable domain (other parts from reference TRBV7-9 and TRBJ2-1): DTGVSQNPRHKITKRGQNVTFRCDPISEHNRLYWYRQTLGQGPEFLTYFQNEAQLEKSRLLSDRFSAERPKGSFSTLEIQRTEQGDSAMYLCASSPGIARNNEQFFGPGTRLTVL.

This clonotype was seen only a few times. The chain carries TRBV5-1 and TRBJ2-7, with 8 bases identical to TRBD2. The CDR3 loop spans 14 amino acids. The V gene's germline CDR1 is SGHRS and CDR2 YFSETQ. J was trimmed by 0 bases and V by 5 bases; bases with no gene match: 4. The CDR3 nucleotides read TGCGCCAGCAGTAAAAGCGGGAGCTCCTACGAGCAGTACTTC. Its protein product is CASSKSGSSYEQYF.

There are many counts of this clonotype. The chain carries TRBV12-3 or TRBV12-4 and TRBJ1-1; the D gene is possibly TRBD1 (5 bases). The CDR3 loop spans 13 amino acids. V dropped 6 bases and J dropped 8 bases, with 16 bases sitting between them. The CDR3 sequence: CASRVSGGVEAFF. In DNA form, the CDR3 reads TGTGCCAGCAGGGTCTCGGGGGGGGTCGAAGCTTTCTTT.

V and J are TRBV6-2 or TRBV6-3 and TRBJ2-2, with 9 nucleotides matching TRBD1. V shed 0 bases, J shed 0 bases, and the junction held 11 bases outside the gene matches. CDR3 size: 20 residues. Per the germline V gene, CDR1 is MNHEY and CDR2 is SVGEGT. In DNA form, the CDR3 reads TGTGCCAGCAGTTACTCCTTACACCAACAGGGGGCCGCGAACACCGGGGAGCTGTTTTTT. Translation gives CASSYSLHQQGAANTGELFF.

In this sample, this clonotype turned up many times. V and J are TRBV20-1 and TRBJ2-7; TRBD2 aligns across 13 bases. This CDR3 is built from 14 residues. Trimming cost V 5 bases and J 7 bases; bases outside gene matches: 8. CDR1 and CDR2 from the germline V gene are DFQATT and SNEGSKA (reference sequence). CDR3 loop: CSADGLAGEREQYF. The CDR3 nucleotides read TGCAGTGCTGATGGACTAGCGGGAGAGCGTGAGCAGTACTTC.

The CDR3 region has the DNA TGTGCCAGCAGCTTAAACCCCCCCCACGCGGGGGGTTGGGAGACCCAGTACTTC. Translation: CASSLNPPHAGGWETQYF. This chain connects TRBV11-2 to TRBJ2-5; 8 positions match TRBD2. The V segment lost 2 bases and the J segment 5 bases; nucleotides outside the gene matches: 16. The CDR3 has 18 residues. CDR1 is SGHAT, CDR2 FQNNGV, per germline.